These 6 T cell receptor beta chains share one sample of origin, sequenced in a study of regulatory T cells in long-lasting Graves disease. CDR3 regions were amplified by Arm-PCR using iRepertoire HTBI primers to build TCR beta libraries. TCRdb re-derived calls from the multiplex PCR reads in MiXCR, one entry per CDR3 protein. The table records some 230,000 distinct CDR3 sequences, 18% of them present only once. Time point defined: newly diagnosed GD, antithyroid drugs for less than 3 months. Isolated PBMC RNA provided the starting material for the TCR library. Sequences were derived from peripheral blood mononuclear cells (PBMCs), sampled at new diagnosis, from a patient treated with antithyroid drugs. All receptors derive from a female donor with Graves disease.

The V gene is TRBV15, the J gene TRBJ2-5, with TRBD2 matching 7 bases. This CDR3 comprises 15 residues. Trimming took 4 bases from V and 3 from J; bases not matched to a gene: 8. Germline V gives CDR1 LNHNV, CDR2 YYDKDF (reference sequence). CDR3 in DNA: TGTGCCACCAGCACATTAGCGGGTAGTGAAGAGACCCAGTACTTC. Protein: CATSTLAGSEETQYF. Drawing the rest from reference TRBV15 and TRBJ2-5, the complete variable domain is DAMVIQNPRYQVTQFGKPVTLSCSQTLNHNVMYWYQQKSSQAPKLLFHYYDKDFNNEADTPDNFQSRRPNTSFCFLDIRSPGLGDTAMYLCATSTLAGSEETQYFGPGTRLLVL.

This clonotype was seen at least ten times. The chain recombines TRBV20-1 with TRBJ1-4, with no clear D. The CDR3 is 13 residues long. Germline V gives CDR1 DFQATT, CDR2 SNEGSKA (reference sequence). Between the trimmed V and J ends, which lost 6 bases and 4 bases, there was a span of 12 bases. CDR3 sequence: CSAEAGINEKLFF. In DNA form, the CDR3 reads TGCAGTGCCGAGGCGGGTATTAATGAAAAACTGTTTTTT.

This clonotype occurred many times. The chain combines TRBV13 with TRBJ2-7; TRBD2 agrees at 8 bases. The CDR3 covers 10 residues. V gave up 5 bases and J gave up 12 bases; unmatched junction bases: 3. The germline CDR1 and CDR2 sequences are PRHDT and FYEKMQ (reference sequence). The CDR3 reads CASSPGGPYF. DNA for the CDR3: TGTGCCAGCAGCCCGGGAGGGCCGTACTTC.

Ten or more counts support this clonotype. This sequence joins TRBV11-3 and TRBJ2-1; weak D call: TRBD2 (6 bases). Trimming cost V 2 bases and J 4 bases, with 15 bases left between them. The length of the CDR3 is 16 residues. The germline gives CDR1 SGHNT, CDR2 YENEEA. The CDR3 nucleotides read TGTGCCAGCAGCTTAATCCGGGACTTGCCTTACAATGAGCAGTTCTTC. It yields the protein CASSLIRDLPYNEQFF.

For this clonotype: This may stem from a read error, because a much larger clone lies one nucleotide away. V usage is TRBV5-6 and J usage is TRBJ1-1; D not resolved. Trimming removed 4 bases at V and 5 bases at J, with 15 bases between. Germline loops: CDR1 SGHDT, CDR2 YYEEEE. The CDR3 loop spans 14 amino acids. In DNA, the CDR3 is TGTGCCAGCAGCGAGGACGGCCAAACGACTGAAGCTTTCTTT. This encodes CASSEDGQTTEAFF.

The sample holds many counts of this clonotype. V gene TRBV25-1 combines with J gene TRBJ2-1, with 7 bases lining up with TRBD2. V lost 2 bases and J lost 8; bases outside the gene matches: 18. Per the germline V gene, CDR1 is MGHDK and CDR2 is SYGVNS. This CDR3 is 18 amino acids long. The CDR3, as DNA: TGTGCCAGCAGTGAAGGCGGGAGAAAGGTTGGTGTGGTTGATGAGCAGTTCTTC. Protein product: CASSEGGRKVGVVDEQFF.